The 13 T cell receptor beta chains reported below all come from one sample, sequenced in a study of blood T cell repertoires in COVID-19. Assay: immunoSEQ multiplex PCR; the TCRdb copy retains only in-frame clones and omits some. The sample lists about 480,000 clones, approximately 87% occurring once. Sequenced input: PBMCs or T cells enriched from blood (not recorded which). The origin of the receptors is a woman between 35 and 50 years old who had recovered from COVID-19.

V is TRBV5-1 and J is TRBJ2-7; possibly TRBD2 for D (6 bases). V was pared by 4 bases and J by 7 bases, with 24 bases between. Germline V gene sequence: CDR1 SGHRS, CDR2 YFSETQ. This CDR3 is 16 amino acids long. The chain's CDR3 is CASSPSRGTETREQYF. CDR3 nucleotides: TGCGCCAGCAGCCCGTCTCGGGGGACCGAAACTAGGGAGCAGTACTTC.

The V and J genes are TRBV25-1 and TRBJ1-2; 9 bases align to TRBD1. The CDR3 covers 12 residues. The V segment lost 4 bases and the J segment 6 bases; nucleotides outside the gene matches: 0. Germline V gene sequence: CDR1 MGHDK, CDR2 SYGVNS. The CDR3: CASSGTGDGYTF. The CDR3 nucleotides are TGTGCCAGCAGTGGGACAGGGGATGGCTACACCTTC.

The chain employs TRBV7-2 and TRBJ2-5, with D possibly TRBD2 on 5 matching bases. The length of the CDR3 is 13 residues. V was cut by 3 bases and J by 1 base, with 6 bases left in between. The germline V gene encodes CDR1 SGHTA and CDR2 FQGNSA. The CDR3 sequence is CASSFLAQETQYF. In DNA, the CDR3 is TGTGCCAGCAGCTTTCTAGCCCAAGAGACCCAGTACTTC.

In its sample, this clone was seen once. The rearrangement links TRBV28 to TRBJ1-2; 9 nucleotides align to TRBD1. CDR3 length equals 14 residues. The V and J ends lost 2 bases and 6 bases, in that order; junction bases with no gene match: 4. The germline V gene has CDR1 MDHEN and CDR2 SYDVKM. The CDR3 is CASSLRGQGDGYTF. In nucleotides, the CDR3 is TGTGCCAGCAGTTTACGGGGACAGGGCGATGGCTACACCTTC.

CDR3 residues: CASSQGLAETTYEQYF. In nucleotides, the CDR3 is TGTGCCAGCAGCCAGGGACTAGCGGAAACTACCTACGAGCAGTACTTC. This chain connects TRBV2 to TRBJ2-7, with 11 bases identical to TRBD2. From germline, CDR1 is SNHLY and CDR2 FYNNEI. The CDR3 sequence is 16 residues long. J was trimmed by 2 bases and V by 6 bases; bases with no gene match: 9.

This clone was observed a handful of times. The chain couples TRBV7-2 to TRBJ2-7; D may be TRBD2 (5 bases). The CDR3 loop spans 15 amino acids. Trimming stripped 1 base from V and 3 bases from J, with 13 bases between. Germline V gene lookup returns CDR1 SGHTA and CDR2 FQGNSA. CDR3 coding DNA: TGTGCCAGCAGCTTAGAGGGCAGCGGACTCTACGAGCAGTACTTC. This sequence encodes CASSLEGSGLYEQYF.

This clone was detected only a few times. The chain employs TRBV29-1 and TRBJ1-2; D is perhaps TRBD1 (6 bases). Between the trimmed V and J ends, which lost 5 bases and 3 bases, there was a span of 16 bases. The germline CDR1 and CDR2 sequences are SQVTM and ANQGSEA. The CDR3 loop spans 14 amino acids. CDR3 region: CSVLGQSGHYGYTF. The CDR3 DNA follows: TGCAGCGTTTTAGGACAGTCGGGACACTATGGCTACACCTTC.

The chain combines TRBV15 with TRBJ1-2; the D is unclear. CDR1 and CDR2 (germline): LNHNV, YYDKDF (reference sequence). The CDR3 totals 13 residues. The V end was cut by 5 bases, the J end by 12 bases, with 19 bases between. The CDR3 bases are TGTGCCACCAGCGCCCCCCACAGCCTACGGAACACCTTC. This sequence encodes CATSAPHSLRNTF.

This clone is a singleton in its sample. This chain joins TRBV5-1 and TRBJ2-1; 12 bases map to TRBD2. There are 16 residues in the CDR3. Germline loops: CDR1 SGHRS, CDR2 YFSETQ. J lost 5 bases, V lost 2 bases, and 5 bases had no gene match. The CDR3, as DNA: TGCGCCAGCAGCTTCGGACTAGCGGGAACCGACAATGAGCAGTTCTTC. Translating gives CASSFGLAGTDNEQFF.

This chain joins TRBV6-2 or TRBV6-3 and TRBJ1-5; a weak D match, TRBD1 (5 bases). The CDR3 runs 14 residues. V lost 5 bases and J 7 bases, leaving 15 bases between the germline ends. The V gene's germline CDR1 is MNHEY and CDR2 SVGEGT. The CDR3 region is CASSHARQTQPQHF. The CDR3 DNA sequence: TGTGCCAGCAGTCATGCCCGACAGACCCAGCCCCAGCATTTT.

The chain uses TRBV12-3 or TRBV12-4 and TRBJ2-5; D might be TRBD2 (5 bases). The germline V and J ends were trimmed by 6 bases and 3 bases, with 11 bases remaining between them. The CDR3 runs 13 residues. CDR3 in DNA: TGTGCCAGCAGCCCAGGACTGGAAGAGACCCAGTACTTC. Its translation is CASSPGLEETQYF.

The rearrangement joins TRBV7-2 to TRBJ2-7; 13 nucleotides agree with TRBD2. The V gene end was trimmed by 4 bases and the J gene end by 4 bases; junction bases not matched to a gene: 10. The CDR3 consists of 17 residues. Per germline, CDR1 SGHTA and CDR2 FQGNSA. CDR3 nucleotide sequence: TGTGCCAGCAGCTACGGACTAGCGGGAGTTATCTTTTACGAGCAGTACTTC. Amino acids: CASSYGLAGVIFYEQYF.

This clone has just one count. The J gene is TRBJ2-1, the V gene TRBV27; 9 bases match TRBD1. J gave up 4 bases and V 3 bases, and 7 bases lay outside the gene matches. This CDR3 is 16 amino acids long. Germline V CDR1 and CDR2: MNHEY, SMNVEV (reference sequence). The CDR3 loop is CASSFMPGQGYNEQFF. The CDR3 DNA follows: TGTGCCAGCAGTTTTATGCCGGGACAGGGTTACAATGAGCAGTTCTTC.